This entry is about one TCR beta chain. The sample is drawn from a study of T cell changes during pregnancy in multiple sclerosis. Germline V gives CDR1 KGHSH, CDR2 LQKENI. The ends were cut back, 3 bases at V and 0 bases at J, with 9 bases in the middle. The CDR3 spans 15 residues. Only in-frame clones appear in the TCRdb table, and some are missing; sequencing was by immunoSEQ multiplex PCR. Of tens of thousands of clones in the sample, 85% to 90% were seen once. The sample consisted of peripheral blood, taken after pregnancy. This chain connects TRBV18 to TRBJ2-4; D unclear. The TCR was taken from a female donor in good health, enrolled as a control in a pregnancy study. The CDR3 loop reads CASSPAAIAKNIQYF. CDR3 sequence (DNA): TGTGCCAGCTCACCTGCGGCTATAGCCAAAAACATTCAGTACTTC.